The 22 T cell receptor beta chains listed next were all sequenced from one sample in a study of cytomegalovirus exposure and HLA in healthy donors. The primer mix had 60 Vbeta and 13 Jbeta primers. The data were produced by immunoSEQ multiplex PCR, yet TCRdb's version contains in-frame clones alone and is incomplete. The sample lists under 150,000 clones; approximately 61% were seen once. The sequencing sample was made of PBMCs. The receptors stem from a woman in her thirties or forties in good health and CMV-seronegative.

The table lists this clone with a few counts. The J gene is TRBJ2-7, the V gene TRBV21-1; TRBD1, as called in the table, went unchecked against the DNA. TRBV21-1 is given as a pseudogene. The CDR3 contains 15 residues. In DNA, the CDR3 is TGTGCCAGCAGCAAAGGGGGCCTACCTACCTACGAGCAGTACTTC. Protein sequence: CASSKGGLPTYEQYF.

The chain combines TRBV29-1 with TRBJ1-2, with 8 bases identical to TRBD1. V shed 0 bases and J 2 bases; nucleotides not matched to a gene: 8. Germline values: CDR1 SQVTM, CDR2 ANQGSEA. CDR3 length: 16 amino acids. The CDR3 here is CSVEDPVRTGNYGYTF. The CDR3 region has the DNA TGCAGCGTTGAAGATCCGGTCCGGACAGGGAACTATGGCTACACCTTC.

The rearrangement uses TRBV4-2 and TRBJ2-1; TRBD1 aligns across 9 bases. Germline V gene lookup returns CDR1 LGHNA and CDR2 YNFKEQ. The CDR3 contains 15 residues. V lost 5 bases and J lost 7; bases outside the gene matches: 9. The CDR3 region is CASSSRDRVRNEQFF. DNA for the CDR3: TGTGCCAGCAGCTCGCGGGACAGGGTGAGGAATGAGCAGTTCTTC.

V usage is TRBV7-9 and J usage is TRBJ1-2; D unclear. The ends were cut back, 1 base at V and 8 bases at J, with 23 bases in the middle. The CDR3 covers 17 residues. The germline V gene encodes CDR1 SEHNR and CDR2 FQNEAQ (reference sequence). The CDR3 reads CASSLVSLREARGGYTF. CDR3 in DNA: TGTGCCAGCAGCTTAGTGTCGCTCCGGGAAGCGAGAGGAGGCTACACCTTC. Variable domain in full (rest from reference TRBV7-9 and TRBJ1-2): DTGVSQNPRHKITKRGQNVTFRCDPISEHNRLYWYRQTLGQGPEFLTYFQNEAQLEKSRLLSDRFSAERPKGSFSTLEIQRTEQGDSAMYLCASSLVSLREARGGYTFGSGTRLTVV.

The V and J genes are TRBV6-4 and TRBJ2-1; TRBD2 matches 7 bases. V was pared by 6 bases and J by 8 bases, with 16 bases of the junction left unmatched. The CDR3 contains 16 residues. CDR1 MRHNA and CDR2 SNTAGT come from the germline V gene. The CDR3 region has the DNA TGTGCCAGCAGCGCCCAGTCGGGGGAGGGTGGCGATGAGCAGTTCTTC. Amino acid sequence: CASSAQSGEGGDEQFF.

V and J are TRBV7-9 and TRBJ2-3, with D possibly being TRBD1 (8 bases). CDR3 length: 17 residues. Trimming took 5 bases from V and 0 from J, leaving 18 bases between them. Germline loops: CDR1 SEHNR, CDR2 FQNEAQ (reference sequence). The CDR3 loop is CASSRYTGGVSTDTQYF. CDR3 sequence (DNA): TGTGCCAGCAGCCGGTACACAGGGGGGGTCAGCACAGATACGCAGTATTTT.

V is TRBV6-5 and J is TRBJ1-1, with 8 bases matching TRBD1. This CDR3 region has 13 residues. Germline V lookup: CDR1 MNHEY, CDR2 SVGAGI. Trimming took 11 bases from V and 7 from J; bases not matched to a gene: 12. The CDR3 bases are TGTGCCGGGATCACGTCAGGGGGCTTTGAAGCTTTCTTT. This translates into CAGITSGGFEAFF.

This clone was detected ten times or more. The chain carries TRBV7-2 and TRBJ1-5; 7 nucleotides line up with TRBD1. This CDR3 comprises 14 residues. The ends lost 5 bases at V and 6 bases at J; junction bases unmatched: 7. Germline CDR1 is SGHTA and CDR2 is FQGNSA. CDR3 sequence (DNA): TGTGCCAGCAGCCGCAACAGGGGCCCTCAGCCCCAGCATTTT. Encoded protein: CASSRNRGPQPQHF.

This clone was detected a few times. The chain combines TRBV19 with TRBJ2-7; weak D call: TRBD1 (6 bases). This CDR3 has 16 amino acids. In germline, CDR1 is LNHDA, CDR2 SQIVND (reference sequence). V was clipped by 5 bases and J by 5 bases, with 22 bases between them. The CDR3 DNA is TGTGCCAGTAGTCGACAGGCCGTGGGTGTTTTCAACGAGCAGTACTTC. This translates into CASSRQAVGVFNEQYF.

The chain links TRBV10-2 to TRBJ2-7; 8 positions agree with TRBD1. V lost 8 bases and J lost 0; bases outside the gene matches: 3. This CDR3 is 13 amino acids long. Germline CDR1 reads WSHSY; CDR2 reads SAAADI. CDR3 sequence (DNA): TGCGCCAGCTGGACAGGGAGCTCCTACGAGCAGTACTTC. It is translated as CASWTGSSYEQYF.

In this sample, this clone turned up a few times. The V gene is TRBV10-1, the J gene TRBJ2-7; TRBD1 aligns across 10 bases. The CDR3 length is 15 residues. CDR1 WNHNN and CDR2 SYGVQD come from the germline V gene (reference sequence). Trimming removed 8 bases from V and 3 bases from J; junction bases left unmatched: 10. CDR3 protein: CASAYGQGDHYEQYF. The CDR3 DNA sequence: TGCGCCAGCGCATACGGACAGGGGGACCACTACGAGCAGTACTTC.

The rearrangement links TRBV18 to TRBJ2-7; 9 bases align to TRBD1. CDR1 is KGHSH, CDR2 LQKENI, per germline. This CDR3 has 15 residues. The V and J ends lost 3 bases and 3 bases, in that order; junction bases with no gene match: 6. CDR3 coding DNA: TGTGCCAGCTCACCCAGACAGGGGGGTTTCTACGAGCAGTACTTC. Protein product: CASSPRQGGFYEQYF.

The CDR3 here is CATLRDSSQDEQYF. The CDR3, as DNA: TGCGCCACCCTCCGGGACTCCTCTCAGGACGAGCAGTACTTC. The gene calls are TRBV10-2 and TRBJ2-7; D possibly corresponds to TRBD2 (6 bases). The CDR3 consists of 14 residues. Deletions cut 10 bases from V and 5 bases from J, with 21 bases between. CDR1 WSHSY and CDR2 SAAADI come from the germline V gene.

This clone was observed a few times. This chain links TRBV5-8 with TRBJ1-6; D call uncertain. Looked up from germline, CDR1 is SGHTS and CDR2 is YDEGEE. V was pared by 7 bases and J by 3 bases, with 14 bases between. The CDR3 has 15 residues. The DNA for the CDR3 is TGTGCCAGCCATGGACTAAAAAGCTATAATTCACCCCTCCACTTT. This gives the protein CASHGLKSYNSPLHF.

This clone has a handful of counts. The gene calls are TRBV6-6 and TRBJ1-2; 7 nucleotides agree with TRBD1. The CDR3 sequence is 13 residues long. Germline CDR1 is MNHNY and CDR2 is SVGAGI (reference sequence). Losses at the gene ends were 7 bases for V and 4 bases for J; bases not matched to a gene: 6. Here the CDR3 reads CASNIGTVYGYTF. CDR3 DNA sequence: TGTGCCAGCAACATAGGGACAGTCTATGGCTACACCTTC.

J is TRBJ1-2 and V is TRBV18; D is ambiguous. From germline, CDR1 is KGHSH and CDR2 LQKENI. The CDR3 is 13 residues long. V lost 3 bases to trimming and J lost 5 bases, with 10 bases between them. This CDR3 is CASSPEAAYGYTF. The CDR3 region has the DNA TGTGCCAGCTCACCCGAGGCAGCGTATGGCTACACCTTC.

DNA for the CDR3: TGTGCCAGCAGCCCCGACATCCTACGCTCCTACGAGCAGTACTTC. Translation: CASSPDILRSYEQYF. The V and J genes are TRBV7-2 and TRBJ2-7; D gene uncertain. This CDR3 has 15 residues. From germline, CDR1 is SGHTA and CDR2 FQGNSA. V lost 5 bases and J lost 0, with 14 bases in between.

This clone has a handful of counts. The J gene is TRBJ1-6, the V gene TRBV30; D remains unclear. V lost 3 bases, J lost 6 bases, and 15 bases lay in between. Germline V gene lookup returns CDR1 GTSNPN and CDR2 SVGIG (reference sequence). The CDR3 sequence is 15 residues long. The CDR3, as DNA: TGTGCCTGGAGACACTTAGGGAGCGGTAATTCACCCCTCCACTTT. This codes for CAWRHLGSGNSPLHF.

The chain employs TRBV5-1 and TRBJ1-3; 10 bases are a match to TRBD1. The CDR3 totals 15 residues. Germline CDR1 and CDR2: SGHRS and YFSETQ. Unmatched junction bases numbered 5, after V lost 3 bases and J lost 5 bases. The CDR3 DNA follows: TGCGCCAGCAGCTGGGACAGGGGACAAAGAAACACCATATATTTT. It encodes CASSWDRGQRNTIYF.

The chain's CDR3 is CASYHRGRRNEQFF. CDR3 in DNA: TGTGCCAGTTACCACAGGGGGCGTCGCAATGAGCAGTTCTTC. This chain joins TRBV27 and TRBJ2-1; 9 bases agree with TRBD1. Per germline, CDR1 MNHEY and CDR2 SMNVEV (reference sequence). The length of the CDR3 is 14 residues. The trim removed 9 bases at V and 6 bases at J, leaving 9 bases unmatched.

The chain links TRBV19 to TRBJ1-1, with D possibly being TRBD1 (5 bases). Germline lookup yields CDR1 LNHDA and CDR2 SQIVND (reference sequence). Trimming stripped 4 bases from V and 0 bases from J, with 6 bases between. The CDR3 sequence is 13 residues long. The CDR3 here is CASSTTVNTEAFF. CDR3 in DNA: TGTGCCAGTAGTACGACAGTGAACACTGAAGCTTTCTTT.

This clone was seen only a few times. V is TRBV5-4 and J is TRBJ1-1, with 11 bases lining up with TRBD1. CDR3 length: 16 residues. The J segment lost 2 bases and the V segment lost 3 bases, leaving 6 bases of the junction unmatched. Germline V gene data show CDR1 as SGHNT and CDR2 as YYREEE (reference sequence). CDR3 bases: TGTGCCAGCAGCTGGGACAGGGGGAACGGTAACACTGAAGCTTTCTTT. It specifies CASSWDRGNGNTEAFF.